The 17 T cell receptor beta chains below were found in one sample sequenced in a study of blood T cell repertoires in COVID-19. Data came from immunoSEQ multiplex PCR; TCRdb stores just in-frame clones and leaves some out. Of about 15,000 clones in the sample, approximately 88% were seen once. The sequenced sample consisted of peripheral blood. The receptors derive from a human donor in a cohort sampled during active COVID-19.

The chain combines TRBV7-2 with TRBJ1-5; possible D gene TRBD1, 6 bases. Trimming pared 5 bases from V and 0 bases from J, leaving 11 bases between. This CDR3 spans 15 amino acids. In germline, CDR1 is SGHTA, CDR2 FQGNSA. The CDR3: CASSPWTDSNQPQHF. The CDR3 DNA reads TGTGCCAGCAGCCCGTGGACAGATAGCAATCAGCCCCAGCATTTT.

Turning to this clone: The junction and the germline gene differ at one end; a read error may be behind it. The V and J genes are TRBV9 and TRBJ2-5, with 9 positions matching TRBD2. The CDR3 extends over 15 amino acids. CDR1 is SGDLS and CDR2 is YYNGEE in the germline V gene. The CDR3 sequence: CPSRHAGGLGETQYF. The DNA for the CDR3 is TGTCCCAGCCGCCACGCGGGGGGGTTGGGGGAGACCCAGTACTTC.

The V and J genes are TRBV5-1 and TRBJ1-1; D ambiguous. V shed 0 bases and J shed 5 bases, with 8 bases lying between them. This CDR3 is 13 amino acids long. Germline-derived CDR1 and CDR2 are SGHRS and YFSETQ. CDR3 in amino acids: CASSLGGLTEAFF. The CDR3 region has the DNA TGCGCCAGCAGCTTGGGTGGACTGACTGAAGCTTTCTTT. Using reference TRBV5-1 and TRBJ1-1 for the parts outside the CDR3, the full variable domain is KAGVTQTPRYLIKTRGQQVTLSCSPISGHRSVSWYQQTPGQGLQFLFEYFSETQRNKGNFPGRFSGRQFSNSRSEMNVSTLELGDSALYLCASSLGGLTEAFFGQGTRLTVV.

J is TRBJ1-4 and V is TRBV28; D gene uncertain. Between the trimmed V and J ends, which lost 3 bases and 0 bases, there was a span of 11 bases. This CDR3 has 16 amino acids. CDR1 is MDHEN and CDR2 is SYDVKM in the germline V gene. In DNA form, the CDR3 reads TGTGCCAGCAGTTTGCCGGGATGGGCAACTAATGAAAAACTGTTTTTT. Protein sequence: CASSLPGWATNEKLFF.

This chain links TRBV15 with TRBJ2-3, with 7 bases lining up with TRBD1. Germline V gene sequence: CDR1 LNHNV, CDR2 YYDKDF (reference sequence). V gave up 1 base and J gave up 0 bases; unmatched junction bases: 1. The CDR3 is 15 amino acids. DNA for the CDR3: TGTGCCACCAGCAGAGGACAGGGAAGCACAGATACGCAGTATTTT. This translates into CATSRGQGSTDTQYF.

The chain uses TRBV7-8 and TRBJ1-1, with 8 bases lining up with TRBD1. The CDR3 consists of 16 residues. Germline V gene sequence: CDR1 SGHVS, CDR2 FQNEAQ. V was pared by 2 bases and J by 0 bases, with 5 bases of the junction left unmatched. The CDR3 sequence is CASSLQGALMNTEAFF. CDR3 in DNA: TGTGCCAGCAGCTTACAGGGGGCGCTTATGAACACTGAAGCTTTCTTT.

The DNA of the CDR3 is TGTGCCAGCGAGGGGGAGGGTGAGCAGTTCTTC. It codes for CASEGEGEQFF. The chain couples TRBV2 to TRBJ2-1, with D possibly matching TRBD2 (7 bases). Between the trimmed V and J ends, which lost 8 bases and 9 bases, there was a span of 11 bases. CDR3 length: 11 amino acids. From germline, CDR1 is SNHLY and CDR2 FYNNEI.

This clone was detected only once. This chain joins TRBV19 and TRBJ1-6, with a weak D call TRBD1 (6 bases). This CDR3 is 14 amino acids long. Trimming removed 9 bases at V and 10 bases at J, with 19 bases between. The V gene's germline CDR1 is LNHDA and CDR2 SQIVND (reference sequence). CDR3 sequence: CASGQSLESSPLHF. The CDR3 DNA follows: TGTGCCAGCGGACAGAGCCTTGAGTCGTCACCCCTCCACTTT.

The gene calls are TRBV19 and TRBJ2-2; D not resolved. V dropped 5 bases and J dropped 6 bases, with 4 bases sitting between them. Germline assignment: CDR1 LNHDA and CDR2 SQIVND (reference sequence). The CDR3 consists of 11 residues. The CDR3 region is CASSYSGELFF. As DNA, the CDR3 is TGTGCCAGTAGTTATTCCGGGGAGCTGTTTTTT. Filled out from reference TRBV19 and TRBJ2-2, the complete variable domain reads DGGITQSPKYLFRKEGQNVTLSCEQNLNHDAMYWYRQDPGQGLRLIYYSQIVNDFQKGDIAEGYSVSREKKESFPLTVTSAQKNPTAFYLCASSYSGELFFGEGSRLTVL.

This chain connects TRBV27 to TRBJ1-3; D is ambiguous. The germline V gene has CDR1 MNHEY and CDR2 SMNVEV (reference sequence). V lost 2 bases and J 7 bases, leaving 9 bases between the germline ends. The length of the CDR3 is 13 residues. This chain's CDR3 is CASSLNGENTIYF. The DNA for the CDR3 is TGTGCCAGCAGTTTAAACGGAGAGAACACCATATATTTT.

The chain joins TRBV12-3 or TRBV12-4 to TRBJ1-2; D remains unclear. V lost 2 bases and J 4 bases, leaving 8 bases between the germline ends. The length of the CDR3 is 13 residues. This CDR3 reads CASSLLVSYGYTF. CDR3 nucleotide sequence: TGTGCCAGCAGTTTACTAGTTTCCTATGGCTACACCTTC.

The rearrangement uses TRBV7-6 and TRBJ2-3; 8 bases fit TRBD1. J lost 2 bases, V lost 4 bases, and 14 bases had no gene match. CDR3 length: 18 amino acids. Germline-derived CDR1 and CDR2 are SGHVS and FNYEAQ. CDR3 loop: CASSYRQQGVSDTDTQYF. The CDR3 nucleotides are TGTGCCAGCAGCTACCGTCAACAGGGGGTTTCTGACACAGATACGCAGTATTTT.

CDR3 bases: TGTGCCAGCAGCTTATCAGAAAGCTCCTACAATGAGCAGTTCTTC. It translates to CASSLSESSYNEQFF. This chain uses TRBV7-8 with TRBJ2-1; D is undetermined. Germline CDR1 reads SGHVS; CDR2 reads FQNEAQ. The CDR3 runs 15 residues. Trimming left V 2 bases short and J 0 bases short, with 8 bases between.

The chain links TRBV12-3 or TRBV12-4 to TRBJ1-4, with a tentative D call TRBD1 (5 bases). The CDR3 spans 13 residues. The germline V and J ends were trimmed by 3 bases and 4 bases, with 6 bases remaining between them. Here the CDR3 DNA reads TGTGCCAGCAGTTTGGGGGGTAATGAAAAACTGTTTTTT. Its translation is CASSLGGNEKLFF.

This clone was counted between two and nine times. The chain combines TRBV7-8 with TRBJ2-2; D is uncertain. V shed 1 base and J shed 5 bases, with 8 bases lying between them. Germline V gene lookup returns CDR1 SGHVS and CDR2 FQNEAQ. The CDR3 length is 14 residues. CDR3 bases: TGTGCCAGCAGCTTAGGGCTGCAGACCGGGGAGCTGTTTTTT. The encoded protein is CASSLGLQTGELFF.

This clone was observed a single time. CDR3 in amino acids: CASSSGQGALRQETQYF. The CDR3, as DNA: TGTGCCAGCAGCTCGGGACAGGGGGCCCTGAGGCAAGAGACCCAGTACTTC. The V call is TRBV5-5, the J call TRBJ2-5; 12 bases are a match to TRBD1. Trimming took 3 bases from V and 2 from J; bases not matched to a gene: 8. This CDR3 has 17 residues. Germline V gives CDR1 SGHKS, CDR2 YYEKEE (reference sequence).

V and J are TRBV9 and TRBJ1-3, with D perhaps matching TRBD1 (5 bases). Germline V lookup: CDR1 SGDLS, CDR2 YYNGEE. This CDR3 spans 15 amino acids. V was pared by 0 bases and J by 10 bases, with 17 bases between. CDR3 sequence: CASSVEGGGKLTIYF. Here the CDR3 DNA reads TGTGCCAGCAGCGTAGAAGGTGGGGGGAAGTTAACCATATATTTT.